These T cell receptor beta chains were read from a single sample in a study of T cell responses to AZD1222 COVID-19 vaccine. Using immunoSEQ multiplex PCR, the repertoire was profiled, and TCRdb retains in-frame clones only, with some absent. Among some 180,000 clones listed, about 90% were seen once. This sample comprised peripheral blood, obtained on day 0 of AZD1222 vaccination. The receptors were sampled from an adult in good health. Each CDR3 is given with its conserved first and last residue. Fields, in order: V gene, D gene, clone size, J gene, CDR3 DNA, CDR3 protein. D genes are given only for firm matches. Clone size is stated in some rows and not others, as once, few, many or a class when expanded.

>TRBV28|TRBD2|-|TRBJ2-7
TGTGCCAGCAGCCATGGGACTAGCGGGAGGGGGAGGAGAAACGAGCAGTACTTC
CASSHGTSGRGRRNEQYF
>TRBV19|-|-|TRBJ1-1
TGTGCCAGTAGTATTTCCCCAGGGGTGAACACTGAAGCTTTCTTT
CASSISPGVNTEAFF
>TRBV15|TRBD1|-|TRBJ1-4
TGTGCCACCAGCAGAGCGGACAGGAAAGGGGTGAAACTGTTTTTT
CATSRADRKGVKLFF
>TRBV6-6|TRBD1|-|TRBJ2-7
TGTGCCAGCAGTTCCGGGACAGCCTCCGGACAGTACTTC
CASSSGTASGQYF
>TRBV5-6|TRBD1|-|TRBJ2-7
TGTGCCAGCAGCTCTCTCAGCGGGGACAGGGGGCTTCGCGAGCAGTACTTC
CASSSLSGDRGLREQYF
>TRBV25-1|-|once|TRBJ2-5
TGTGCCAGCAGTGAATACAGGGATCAAGAGACCCAGTACTTC
CASSEYRDQETQYF
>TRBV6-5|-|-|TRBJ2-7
TGTGCCAGCAGATTTAGGGGCGCCTACGAGCAGTACTTC
CASRFRGAYEQYF
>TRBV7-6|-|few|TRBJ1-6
TGTGCCAGCAGCCCACAGCGGGAATCACCCCTCCACTTT
CASSPQRESPLHF
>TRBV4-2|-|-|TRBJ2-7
TGTGCCAGCAGCCAAGATAGAGGGGAGCAGTACTTC
CASSQDRGEQYF
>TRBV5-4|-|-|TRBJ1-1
TGTGCCAGCAGCTCCCATAGGGCCGAGAACACTGAAGCTTTCTTT
CASSSHRAENTEAFF
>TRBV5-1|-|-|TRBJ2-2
TGCGCCAGCAGCTTTGGTAGCGGCCGCACCGGGGAGCTGTTTTTT
CASSFGSGRTGELFF
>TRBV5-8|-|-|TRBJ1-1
TGTGCCAGCAGCTTGGGCCCGCCAGGGATATTGACTGAAGCTTTCTTT
CASSLGPPGILTEAFF
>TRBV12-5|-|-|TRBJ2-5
TGTGCTAGTGGTTTGTTATCGCTGGGGGTCATTGAAGAGACCCAGTACTTC
CASGLLSLGVIEETQYF
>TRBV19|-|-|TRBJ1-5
TGTGCCAGTAGCCCCGGGCAACAGGTTTCCTTTAGCAATCAGCCCCAGCATTTT
CASSPGQQVSFSNQPQHF
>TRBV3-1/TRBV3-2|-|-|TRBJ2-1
TGTGCCAGCGGCTCTTGGCAAGGATGGGACAATGAGCAGTTCTTC
CASGSWQGWDNEQFF
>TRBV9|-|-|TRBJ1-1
TGTGCCAGCAGCGTAGGGGCAGGGTCAAACACTGAAGCTTTCTTT
CASSVGAGSNTEAFF
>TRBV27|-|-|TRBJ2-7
TGTGCCAGCGGTAAGACCGGGAGCCCCACCTACGAGCAGTACTTC
CASGKTGSPTYEQYF
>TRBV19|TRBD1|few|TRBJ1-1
TGTGCCAGTAGTCGATACAGGGGGGGAGGTAAGAACACTGAAGCTTTCTTT
CASSRYRGGGKNTEAFF
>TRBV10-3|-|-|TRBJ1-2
TGTGCCATCAGTCCCCGGGGGTCAGACTATGGCTACACCTTC
CAISPRGSDYGYTF
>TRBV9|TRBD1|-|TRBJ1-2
TGTGCCAGCAGCGTAGGGGACAGTGGGAACTATGGCTACACCTTC
CASSVGDSGNYGYTF
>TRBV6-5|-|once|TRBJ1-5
TGTGCCAGCAGTTACGTAGGGGGTCAGCCCCAGCATTTT
CASSYVGGQPQHF
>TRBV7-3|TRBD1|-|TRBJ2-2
TGTGCCAGCAGCTTAATTGGGACAGCGAACACCGGGGAGCTGTTTTTT
CASSLIGTANTGELFF
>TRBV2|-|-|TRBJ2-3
TGTGCCTGTGAGGGGGGAGGGGCTACAGATACGCAGTATTTT
CACEGGGATDTQYF
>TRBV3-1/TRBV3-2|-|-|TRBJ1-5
TGTGCCAGCAGCCAAGGGGTCCAGCCCCAGCATTTT
CASSQGVQPQHF
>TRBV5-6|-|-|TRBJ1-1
TGTGCCAGCAGCTTGGCAGGGCTTTTGGGCACTGAAGCTTTCTTT
CASSLAGLLGTEAFF
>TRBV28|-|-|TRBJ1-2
TGTGCCAGCAGTTTGTTGACTCCAGTAAACTATGGCTACACCTTC
CASSLLTPVNYGYTF
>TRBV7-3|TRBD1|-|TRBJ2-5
TGTGCCAGCAGCTCAAAGGGACAGGGCGAGACCCAGTACTTC
CASSSKGQGETQYF
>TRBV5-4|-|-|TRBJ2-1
TGTGCCAGCAGTGAGGACTCCCGATCCCTGTTCTTC
CASSEDSRSLFF
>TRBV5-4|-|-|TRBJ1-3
TGTGCCAGCAGCTTGGACAGGTTAAGTGGAAACACCATATATTTT
CASSLDRLSGNTIYF
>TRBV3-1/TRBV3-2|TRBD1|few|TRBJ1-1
TGTGCCAGCAGCCGAGGGACAGGGGGCGGAGGTGACACTGAAGCTTTCTTT
CASSRGTGGGGDTEAFF
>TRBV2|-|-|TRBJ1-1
TGTGCCAGCAGTGAAGCGCGCGGGGAAGCTTTCTTT
CASSEARGEAFF
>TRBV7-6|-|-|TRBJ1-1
TGTGCCAGCAGCTTTCCTGTGAACACTGAAGCTTTCTTT
CASSFPVNTEAFF
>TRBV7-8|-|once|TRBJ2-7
TGTGCCAGCAGCACGTCCGGGGGGCACACCTACGAGCAGTACTTC
CASSTSGGHTYEQYF
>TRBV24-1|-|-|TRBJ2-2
TGTGCCACCAGTCGGGGTTCGAACACCGGGGAGCTGTTTTTT
CATSRGSNTGELFF
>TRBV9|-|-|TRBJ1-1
TGTGCCAGCAGCGTAGGGCAGGGAGGTACTGAAGCTTTCTTT
CASSVGQGGTEAFF
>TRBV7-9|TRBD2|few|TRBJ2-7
TGTGCCAGCAGCTTCCCCCGGGCGGGGGGCTACGAGCAGTACTTC
CASSFPRAGGYEQYF
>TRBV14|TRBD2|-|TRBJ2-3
TGTGCCAGCAGCCAACGGACTAGCGGGATCACAGATACGCAGTATTTT
CASSQRTSGITDTQYF
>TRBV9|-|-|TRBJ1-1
TGTGCCAGCAGCGGACAGATAAACACTGAAGCTTTCTTT
CASSGQINTEAFF
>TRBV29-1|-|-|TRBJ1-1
TGCAGCGCTACGAACCCGGAAGCTTTCTTT
CSATNPEAFF